Listed below are T cell receptor beta chains from one sample, sequenced in a study of T-cell memory formation after mild COVID-19. TCRdb redid the calling of the 5' RACE reads with MiXCR, one entry per CDR3 protein. The table shows 190,000 or so distinct CDR3 sequences, with around 21% occurring only once. Input material: PBMCs or a T cell subset sorted from them (not recorded which). All receptors come from an adult woman who had mild COVID-19 (a few samples of this study predate the infection). Cell type and time point are not known. The CDR3 runs from the conserved cysteine through the conserved F or W. The D gene is left open where the match is weak. Rows may omit the clone size; those that give it use once, few, many or a size class.

V,size,D,J,DNA,CDR3
TRBV2,once,-,TRBJ2-1,TGTGCCAGCAGTGAGGTCGGGTGGGGGACCTCCTACAATGAGCAGTTCTTC,CASSEVGWGTSYNEQFF
TRBV20-1,-,TRBD1,TRBJ1-6,TGCAGTGCTAGTCTCAGGGACAGGGTAGAGTGGGGGGCCCTCCACTTT,CSASLRDRVEWGALHF
TRBV7-9,-,TRBD1,TRBJ2-1,TGTGCCAGCAGCTCTCAGGGGACAGGGGACAATGAGCAGTTCTTC,CASSSQGTGDNEQFF
TRBV4-2,many,-,TRBJ2-7,TGTGCCAGCAGCCAAGAGGGGTCGAACTCCTACGAGCAGTACTTC,CASSQEGSNSYEQYF
TRBV7-7,few,-,TRBJ2-2,TGTGCCAGCAGCTTAGTAGGGGGGCACGGGGAGCTGTTTTTT,CASSLVGGHGELFF
TRBV14,-,-,TRBJ2-7,TGTGCCAGCAGCCCTAATGAAGCCGGGGCCAAATCCTACGAGCAGTACTTC,CASSPNEAGAKSYEQYF
TRBV7-3,once,-,TRBJ1-2,TGTGCCAGCAGCCCCCCCCCAACCTATGGATACACCTTC,CASSPPPTYGYTF
TRBV19,few,-,TRBJ2-1,TGTGCCAGTAGTTATTACCAGGGTGGTGAGCAGTTCTTC,CASSYYQGGEQFF
TRBV5-1,-,-,TRBJ2-1,TGCGCCAGCGGAAGGGGGGGCAATGAGCAGTTCTTC,CASGRGGNEQFF
TRBV7-8,few,-,TRBJ2-1,TGTGCCAGCGGGCGGAGAACCAGCTCCTACAATGAGCAGTTCTTC,CASGRRTSSYNEQFF
TRBV15,few,-,TRBJ1-2,TGTGCCACCAGCAGAGATTCGCCACCCCGAGGCTATGGCTACACCTTC,CATSRDSPPRGYGYTF
TRBV4-3,few,-,TRBJ2-1,TGCGCCAGCAGCCAAGATGGAGTCTATGAGCAGTTCTTC,CASSQDGVYEQFF
TRBV19,-,-,TRBJ1-6,TGTGCCAGTAGTATAGACCCTAATTCACCCCTCCACTTT,CASSIDPNSPLHF
TRBV25-1,-,-,TRBJ1-4,TGTGCCAGCAGTGAATACAGCAATGAAAAACTGTTTTTT,CASSEYSNEKLFF
TRBV18,-,-,TRBJ2-5,TGTGCCAGCTCACCATCAATGGAGGAGACCCAGTACTTC,CASSPSMEETQYF
TRBV5-1,few,-,TRBJ2-7,TGCGCCAGCAGCTCCGGCACTACTCACTACGAGCAGTACTTC,CASSSGTTHYEQYF
TRBV6-2/TRBV6-3,-,-,TRBJ1-5,TGTGCCAGCAGTTATCGGTGGGATTATAGCAATCAGCCCCAGCATTTT,CASSYRWDYSNQPQHF
TRBV27,-,TRBD2,TRBJ2-7,TGTGCCAGCAGTTTACTAGCGGGGTCCTACGAGCAGTACTTC,CASSLLAGSYEQYF
TRBV9,-,-,TRBJ2-3,TGTGCCAGCAGCGTAGATGGAGGGGGCAGAGATACGCAGTATTTT,CASSVDGGGRDTQYF
TRBV12-3/TRBV12-4,few,TRBD2,TRBJ2-1,TGTGCCAGCAGTATACTAGCGGGGGGAGGTAATGAGCAGTTCTTC,CASSILAGGGNEQFF
TRBV6-2/TRBV6-3,-,-,TRBJ1-1,TGTGCCAGCGCCCACACGGAGAACACTGAAGCTTTCTTT,CASAHTENTEAFF
TRBV29-1,-,-,TRBJ2-7,TGCAGCGTAAGAGGGCCACACGGCGACGAGCAGTACTTC,CSVRGPHGDEQYF
TRBV3-1,-,-,TRBJ2-2,TGTGCCAGCAGCCAAGGGTTCCGGGGGGCGCCCGGGGAGCTGTTTTTT,CASSQGFRGAPGELFF
TRBV20-1,many,-,TRBJ2-7,TGCAGTGCTAGAGGTGGACTATCCTACGAGCAGTACTTC,CSARGGLSYEQYF
TRBV19,-,-,TRBJ1-1,TGTGCCAGTAGTATTGAATATGGCCTGGGGGACACTGAAGCTTTCTTT,CASSIEYGLGDTEAFF
TRBV20-1,few,-,TRBJ1-2,TGCAGTGCTAGAGAGCCGGTCCGGTATGGCTACACCTTC,CSAREPVRYGYTF
TRBV6-5,-,-,TRBJ2-7,TGTGCCAGCAGTCGGTCACAGGGAGGGGAGCAGTACTTC,CASSRSQGGEQYF
TRBV14,few,TRBD2,TRBJ2-5,TGTGCCAGCAGCCACCTACAGGCTAGCGGGAGTGGAGAGACCCAGTACTTC,CASSHLQASGSGETQYF
TRBV7-9,-,-,TRBJ1-1,TGTGCCAGCAGCTGGCCGGGGGATCTGAACACTGAAGCTTTCTTT,CASSWPGDLNTEAFF
TRBV7-9,-,-,TRBJ2-1,TGTGCCAGCAGCTCCGTGGGCCCCTACAATGAGCAGTTCTTC,CASSSVGPYNEQFF
TRBV28,-,-,TRBJ2-1,TGTGCCAGCAGTTCTGCCTGGACAGAAGCCTACAATGAGCAGTTCTTC,CASSSAWTEAYNEQFF
TRBV30,-,-,TRBJ2-7,TGTGCCTGGAGTTTTGGAGGGAACTCCTACGAGCAGTACTTC,CAWSFGGNSYEQYF
TRBV20-1,few,-,TRBJ2-7,TGCAGTGTCCCGGTGGGCTCCTACGAGCAGTACTTC,CSVPVGSYEQYF
TRBV15,few,TRBD1,TRBJ2-1,TGTGCCACCAGCGGACTCCGGGACAGGTCCTTCTTGGAGCAGTTCTTC,CATSGLRDRSFLEQFF
TRBV2,few,TRBD2,TRBJ2-5,TGTGCCAGCATCCTCCTCCATGCGGGAGGGCCTGAGGAGACCCAGTACTTC,CASILLHAGGPEETQYF
TRBV2,few,-,TRBJ2-7,TGTGCCCGAGGGGGACCTCAATACGAGCAGTACTTC,CARGGPQYEQYF
TRBV12-3/TRBV12-4,few,TRBD2,TRBJ2-5,TGTGCCAGCAGTCTTAGCGGGGGGGCCTGGGAGACCCAGTACTTC,CASSLSGGAWETQYF
TRBV20-1,-,TRBD2,TRBJ2-7,TGCAGTGCCCCAGGGACTAGCGGGGGGCCATTCGAGCAGTACTTC,CSAPGTSGGPFEQYF
TRBV7-3,-,-,TRBJ2-6,TGTGCCAGCAGCTCACCAGTCCTGGGGACAGGGGCCAACGTCCTGACTTTC,CASSSPVLGTGANVLTF
TRBV29-1,few,-,TRBJ1-2,TGCAGCGTTAGGGACTCGGGAGATGGCTACACCTTC,CSVRDSGDGYTF
TRBV18,-,-,TRBJ1-2,TGTGCCAGCTCACCCCCCGGGACCCCCGGCACCTTC,CASSPPGTPGTF
TRBV12-3/TRBV12-4,few,-,TRBJ2-7,TGTGCCAGCAGTTTAATTGGGGCCTATTACGAGCAGTACTTC,CASSLIGAYYEQYF
TRBV29-1,few,-,TRBJ1-1,TGCAGCGGATGGGACGGATTGAACACTGAAGCTTTCTTT,CSGWDGLNTEAFF
TRBV24-1,-,TRBD1,TRBJ1-4,TGTGCCACCAGTGACCCGGACAGGGGAGGGGAAAAACTGTTTTTT,CATSDPDRGGEKLFF
TRBV4-2,few,-,TRBJ2-3,TGTGCCAGCAGCCAAGAATGTGGGGGTCCATCCACCACAGATACGCAGTATTTT,CASSQECGGPSTTDTQYF
TRBV5-1,few,TRBD1,TRBJ2-3,TGCGCCAGCAGCACCGGGACAGGAAGCACAGATACGCAGTATTTT,CASSTGTGSTDTQYF
TRBV15,-,-,TRBJ2-5,TGTGCCACCAGCCGTCCGGGGACCCAAGAGACCCAGTACTTC,CATSRPGTQETQYF
TRBV9,few,TRBD1,TRBJ2-7,TGTGCCAGCAGCGGTGGACAGGGTAACGAGCAGTACTTC,CASSGGQGNEQYF
TRBV9,-,-,TRBJ2-3,TGTGCCAGCAGCGTAGTGAGTCCGGCAGATACGCAGTATTTT,CASSVVSPADTQYF
TRBV4-1,-,-,TRBJ2-7,TGCGCCAGCAGCCAAGCCCCCTCCTACGAGCAGTACTTC,CASSQAPSYEQYF
TRBV27,-,-,TRBJ2-7,TGTGCCAGCAGCCTCTGGGGCAGGCCCTACGAGCAGTACTTC,CASSLWGRPYEQYF
TRBV24-1,-,-,TRBJ2-2,TGTGCCACCAGTTGGTCCTCCGGCACCGGGGAGCTGTTTTTT,CATSWSSGTGELFF